This T cell receptor (beta chain) was captured in a study of blood T cells in healthy people across ages. V dropped 11 bases and J dropped 0 bases, with 12 bases sitting between them. Germline loops: CDR1 MDHEN, CDR2 SYDVKM. The CDR3 is 13 residues long. Then a second PCR, running roughly 6 to 12 cycles, was carried out with a sample-barcoded 5' primer and a J-beta primer mix. TCRdb re-called the 5' RACE reads with MiXCR, one entry per CDR3 protein. The table records around 940,000 distinct CDR3 sequences, roughly 50% of them present only once. The receptor comes from a woman in her fifties or sixties in good health. Sequenced material: blood. The V and J genes are TRBV28 and TRBJ2-3; unclear D gene. The CDR3 sequence is CASAEPSTDTQYF. CDR3 DNA sequence: TGTGCCTCGGCGGAGCCCAGCACAGATACGCAGTATTTT.